The entry below describes one T cell receptor beta chain. Its specific antigen is unknown. No base-level quality is on record; no much larger clone is a single base apart. Library creation used the immunoSEQ multiplex PCR assay. The multiplex PCR relied on a mix of 60 forward primers for TCR Vbeta segments and 13 reverse primers for TCR Jbeta segments. A multiplex PCR assay on genomic DNA amplified the CDR3 region of rearranged TCR beta genes. Amplified TCR beta libraries were sequenced as 87-base-pair reads on the Illumina HiSeq System. As for the authors' bioinformatics: A later analysis tallied roughly 80 million unique TCR beta chains across the 600 to 700 repertoires, and about 12 million of those chains were shared by two or more donors. Raw reads were error-corrected and collapsed into unique sequences by a nearest-neighbor algorithm in which closely related sequences were merged to remove PCR and sequencing errors. To assign V, D and J gene segments, CDR3 sequences were aligned to IMGT reference sequences. For a sequence to be retained, a match of at least six nucleotides to both a V gene segment and a J gene segment was required. Rearrangements were called productive when the CDR3 lacked stop codons and stayed in frame with V and J; all others were non-productive. CDR3 was defined by IMGT convention, running from the second conserved V-encoded cysteine to the conserved J-encoded phenylalanine. The earlier analysis of roughly 590 of the donors excluded any sequence lacking an unambiguous match to a single V gene segment. An earlier analysis of 500 to 700 of the donors classified V segments as functional when productive rearrangements were above 56.7% and as segregating when the standard deviation between donors was above 5%. A statistical classification framework was developed to diagnose cytomegalovirus status using the catalog of TCR beta chain sequences. V and J gene assignment, in a later analysis, came from comparing TCR nucleotide sequences with IMGT/GENE-DB human TR gene sequences. The TCRdist pipeline was used in a later analysis to assign CDR3 sequences and most-parsimonious VDJ recombination scenarios. In a later analysis, each TCR beta chain was defined by its CDR3 amino acid sequence together with its V-gene family, and reads lacking a unique V-gene family were excluded. As a way to deal with suspected cross-contamination and a sequencing artifact, a later analysis dropped hundreds of nucleotide sequences that were highly shared and had low generation probability. In a later analysis, a clonal expansion index for each public chain was calculated from normalized within-repertoire ranks of inferred template counts. In a later analysis, generation probabilities were computed using a VDJ recombination model fitted to out-of-frame rearrangements, and the results were checked against IGoR. A later analysis scored TCR-TCR, TCR-HLA and TCR-CMV co-occurrence with hypergeometric tests, applying a repertoire-size bias correction to TCR pairs. To estimate false discovery rates, a later analysis permuted the HLA or CMV assignments 20 times. In a later analysis, co-occurring TCRs were grouped with DBSCAN, and TCRdist sequence similarity was added when clustering was performed within HLA-allele-positive subsets. Repertoires with fewer than 30,000 or more than 120,000 public chains, plus five repertoires with anomalous nucleotide sharing, were excluded from co-occurrence clustering. Sourced from immuneACCESS, this table was stored by TCRdb with only in-frame sequences that have V and J called. A share of the clones is absent; for the studies checked, an unresolved V gene accounts for under half, and the remainder has no known explanation. That table gives V, J and clone size, and the DNA gave D and trimming. For this sample the table gives around 230,000 clones, of which 82% were detected only once. Approximately 6.5% of the sample belongs to the ten largest clones.

These data belong to a study of cytomegalovirus exposure and HLA in healthy donors (dated by TCRdb to about 2017). In the study overall: An earlier analysis of some 600 of the donors reported about 300 Gb of sequence data and about 120 million unique TCR beta sequences obtained from approximately 180 million T cells. The study used immunosequencing to profile the T cell repertoires of 670 or so subjects and linked those repertoires to cytomegalovirus serostatus. The study combined high-throughput TCR immunosequencing, statistical association of individual TCRs with disease status, and machine learning to predict cytomegalovirus infection status. An early release that covered about 640 HLA-typed donors contained 300 to 350 gigabases of sequencing data and about 84 million unique TCR sequences. In addition to the first cohort of about 650 subjects, a separate validation cohort of 120 different subjects was used. Typing coverage varied by locus: roughly 629-640 donors for A, B, C, DRB1 and DQB1; roughly 560 for DQA1; over 600 for DPA1; some 470 for DPB1. Among about 370 genotyped donors of the cohort, an average of around 220,000 unique TCR beta nucleotide sequences was sequenced per donor, of which roughly 18% were non-productive. Every discovery cohort repertoire had been produced on one sequencing platform. Because of strong linkage in the cohort, four to six DR-DQ haplotypes were treated as single units for association and clustering. A later analysis re-analyzed previously published TCR beta repertoires from hundreds of donors and added high-resolution HLA genotyping to study TCR occurrence patterns. In an earlier analysis of several hundred of the donors, high-throughput TCR beta sequencing was used to judge whether each TCR beta V gene segment behaved as functional or pseudogenic. Rather than using new phenotypic data, the later analysis identified candidate immune exposures from TCR beta sequences and from how often those sequences occurred across donors. In a later genetic analysis, genome-wide SNP genotypes for about three fifths of the roughly 670 donors were used, and that subset was treated as a discovery cohort. The study was designed to test whether signatures of past pathogen exposure could be identified by cataloging public T cell receptors. Of the roughly 400 genotyped donors, 65% to 90% fell in the genetic ancestry cluster associated with self-reported Caucasian donors. Both class I and class II loci were covered by HLA typing, at four-digit resolution. Donor age, sex, ethnicity and CMV serostatus were compiled together with the repertoire data. Points the paper makes about the study in general: Because counts were too low, about 17 rarely observed V segments, including chromosome 9 orphons, were excluded from the earlier analysis of about 500 of the donors. A later analysis associated about 17,000 TCR beta sequences with specific HLA alleles at a false discovery rate of 0.05. It was suggested by the authors that the approach could potentially be generalized to other disease states and immunological phenotypes. When HLA alleles, especially DR and DQ, strongly co-occurred, attributing TCR associations to individual alleles was difficult. The presence/absence analyses assumed that sequencing depth was roughly uniform across donors, and that assumption may not be true. In a later genetic analysis, a missense DCLRE1C variant was associated with V-gene and J-gene trimming of TCR beta chains, and the association was replicated in an independent cohort. Only TCR beta chains were sequenced in this cohort, and the absence of alpha or paired-chain data limited detectable features. Cytomegalovirus status was reported to be diagnosed by the classifier with high specificity and sensitivity in both the original and validation cohorts. The only immune exposure information available for the cohort was CMV serostatus. In vitro tests confirmed that a few of the cytomegalovirus-associated TCR beta chains recognize cytomegalovirus antigens. In a later analysis, several top co-occurrence clusters were reported to appear linked to parvovirus B19, influenza, CMV and Epstein-Barr virus. Compared with the roughly 700-donor mean, donors in an Asian-associated ancestry cluster had fewer N-insertions in productive TCRs, according to a later genetic analysis. Correlated functional status among segregating V segments might be attributable to linkage disequilibrium, but an unknown experimental factor could not be ruled out. In a later analysis, HLA-associated TCR beta chains showed more clonal expansion and lower generation probabilities than non-associated chains that were equally common. In the study, some 180 TCR beta chains were listed as associated with cytomegalovirus. A further reported finding was that TCR beta sequences accurately predicted the HLA-A and HLA-B alleles for most subjects in the first cohort. A cluster of highly shared sequence variants was judged likely to represent a technical artifact of the sequencing pipeline. In an earlier analysis of 587 of the donors, most TCR beta V segments appeared in productive rearrangements about 87% or about 30% of the time, broadly matching IMGT annotations. While some public TCRs were present in many individuals, most TCR sequences turned up only very rarely across donors. Some IMGT-functional V segments, including TRBV6-2 and TRBV6-3, could not be distinguished by the 87-base-pair reads and were therefore excluded. Because HLA typing was missing for some donors at each locus, association tests included only the typed subset. A later analysis found that most CMV-associated TCR beta chains appeared HLA-restricted, with HLA associations seemingly driven largely by CMV exposure. A later analysis found that TCR association rates varied across HLA loci, with DRB1 alleles showing the most associated TCRs and HLA-C alleles the fewest.

For CDR1 and CDR2, the germline V gene lists SNHLY and FYNNEI. The CDR3 starts with the cysteine, ends with the phenylalanine, and has 17 residues. Left in the record is the CDR3 DNA by itself, 51 bases read in frame from the first base. V is trimmed back by 7 bases and J by 0 bases, and the junction contains 7 bases that no gene match accounts for. The cohort comprised 550 to 700 healthy bone marrow donors. All cohort members were sampled while nominally healthy, although unrecorded immune exposures were likely present. The donor tested CMV seropositive, placing the donor among the approximately 310 seropositive members of the cohort. Every donor gave a peripheral blood sample, and the peripheral blood mononuclear cells from that sample were used for TCR beta sequencing. Genomic DNA was extracted from the blood cell samples with the Qiagen DNeasy Blood Extraction Kit.

The chain uses TRBV2 and TRBJ2-1; 12 bases in between match TRBD2. The clonotype comes from a man between 35 and 55 years old in good health and CMV-seropositive. The specimen sequenced was PBMCs. The CDR3 protein sequence reads: CASKGTSGRSSYNEQFF. Here is the DNA: TGTGCCAGCAAAGGGACTAGCGGGCGGAGCTCCTACAATGAGCAGTTCTTC. The CDR3, completed at both ends by the reference TRBV2 and TRBJ2-1 genes, gives the full variable domain EPEVTQTPSHQVTQMGQEVILRCVPISNHLYFYWYRQILGQKVEFLVSFYNNEISEKSEIFDDQFSVERPDGSNFTLKIRSTKLEDSAMYFCASKGTSGRSSYNEQFFGPGTRLTVL.